The entry below describes one T cell receptor beta chain. Sequencing was performed with immunoSEQ multiplex PCR; in TCRdb, only in-frame clones are kept and a portion is missing. The sample contains 40,000 or so clones, nearly 70% of which appear only once. This sample is part of a study of cytotoxic CD8 clonotypes in ibrutinib-treated CLL. The CDR3 has 13 residues. The germline CDR1 and CDR2 sequences are MNHEY and SVGAGI. V lost 8 bases and J 0 bases, leaving 8 bases between the germline ends. The J gene is TRBJ1-5, the V gene TRBV6-5; no clear D gene. The sequences come from PBMCs, collected after 12 months of ibrutinib treatment. This TCR came from a human donor with chronic lymphocytic leukemia. The CDR3, as DNA: TGTGCCAGCGGAGGGTATAGCAATCAGCCCCAGCATTTT. Translating it yields CASGGYSNQPQHF.